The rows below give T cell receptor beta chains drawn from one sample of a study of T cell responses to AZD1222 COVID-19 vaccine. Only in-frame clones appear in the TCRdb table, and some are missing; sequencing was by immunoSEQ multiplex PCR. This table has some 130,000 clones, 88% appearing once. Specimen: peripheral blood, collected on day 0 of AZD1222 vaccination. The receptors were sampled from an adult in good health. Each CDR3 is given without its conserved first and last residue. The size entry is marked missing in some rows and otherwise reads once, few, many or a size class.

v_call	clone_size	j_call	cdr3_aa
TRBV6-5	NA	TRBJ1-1	ASKRQTNTEAF
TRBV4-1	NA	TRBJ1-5	ASSQVGGNQPQH
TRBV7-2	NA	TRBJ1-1	ASSLSVNTEAF
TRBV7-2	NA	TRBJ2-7	ASSRTGAGYEQY
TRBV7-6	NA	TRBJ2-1	ASSLEAGGSSSYNEQF
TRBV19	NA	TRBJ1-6	ASKGGLRSPLH
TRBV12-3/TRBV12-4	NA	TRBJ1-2	ASSGQGLYGYT
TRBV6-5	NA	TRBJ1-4	ASRSPGEKLF
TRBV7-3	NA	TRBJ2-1	ASSLQDRGTYNEQF
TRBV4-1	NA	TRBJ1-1	ASSLEGVRAEAF
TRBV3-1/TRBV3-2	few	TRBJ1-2	ASSQDWQGEDGYT
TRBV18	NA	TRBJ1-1	ASSPGAMNTEAF
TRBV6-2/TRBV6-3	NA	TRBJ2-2	ASSGLAGPTGELF
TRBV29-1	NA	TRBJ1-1	SGTGGVTEAF
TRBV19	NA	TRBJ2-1	ASIGSDQRGNEQF
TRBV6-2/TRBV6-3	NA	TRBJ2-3	ASSLAGSSTDTQY
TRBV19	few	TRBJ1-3	ASSTGGNTIY
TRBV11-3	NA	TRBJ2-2	ASSLEGAGTYTGELF